The TCR beta chain under discussion was sequenced for a study of vaccination and CD4 T cells after COVID-19. The germline V gene has CDR1 MDHEN and CDR2 SYDVKM. The CDR3 has 11 amino acids. The ends were cut back, 5 bases at V and 8 bases at J, with 7 bases in the middle. The Oncomine TCR Beta short-read assay sequenced DNA from cultured CD4+ T cells. Scientists extracted genomic DNA from CD4+ T cells grown in culture. Each CDR3 protein gets one entry after TCRdb re-called the PCR reads with MiXCR. The data hold 21,000 or so distinct CDR3 sequences, with 43% observed a single time. Indicated time point: late sampling 161 to 241 days after vaccination in three convalescent patients. Specified treatment: roughly 10-day PBMC culture with coronavirus spike peptide pools or control peptides (ViraFEST assay). This clonotype is labeled as medium-sized. The antigen remains undetermined. The study, taken as a whole, reports: Median reactive clonotypes, those recognizing SARS-CoV-2, rose from roughly 19 to 38, not significantly. The study examined relatively few convalescent patients and included no early post-infection timepoints.

This receptor was taken from a human donor who had recovered from COVID-19. Here the sequenced sample was CD4+ T cells from blood, cultured in vitro, taken about 7 months after SARS-CoV-2 vaccination. The rearrangement uses TRBV28 and TRBJ2-1; D is uncertain. The CDR3 DNA reads TGTGCCAGCAGTCCCTTCGATGAGCAGTTCTTC. This translates into CASSPFDEQFF.